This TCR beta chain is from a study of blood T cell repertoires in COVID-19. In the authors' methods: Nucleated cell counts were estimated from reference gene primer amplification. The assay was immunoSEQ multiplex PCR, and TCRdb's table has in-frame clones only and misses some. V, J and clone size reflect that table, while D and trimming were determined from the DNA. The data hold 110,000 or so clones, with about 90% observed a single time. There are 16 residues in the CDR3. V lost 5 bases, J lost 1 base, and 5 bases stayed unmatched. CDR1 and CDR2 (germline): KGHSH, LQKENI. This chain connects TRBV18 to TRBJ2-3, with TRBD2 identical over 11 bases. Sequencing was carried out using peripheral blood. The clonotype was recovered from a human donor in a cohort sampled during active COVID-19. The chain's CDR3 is CASSFSGGARTDTQYF. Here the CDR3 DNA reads TGTGCCAGCTCATTTAGCGGGGGGGCCCGCACAGATACGCAGTATTTT.